This TCR beta chain was sequenced during a study of shared clonotypes between healthy human individuals (dated by TCRdb to about 2020). In terms of the full investigation: A few men and two women, aged 18 to 49 years, made up the cohort. For each donor, CD4 naive and CD4 memory were each run on three plates, CD8 naive on two plates, and CD8 memory on one plate. Each donor's leukapheresis produced roughly between about 0.85 and 10 billion PBMCs. Libraries were prepared and TCR repertoires were sequenced by different laboratories using diverse techniques, in order to increase sequencing depth and limit assay-specific biases. To estimate repertoire size and how much clonotypes are shared between individuals, the study performed deep sequencing of blood TCR repertoires from five healthy adults.

CDR1 is given as SGHTA and CDR2 as FQGNSA, both from the germline V gene. Including the terminal cysteine and phenylalanine, the CDR3 comprises 15 residues. The read is trimmed to its CDR3 DNA, 45 bases read in frame from base 1. V is pruned by 2 bases and J by 1 base, leaving 2 bases of the junction without a gene match. Concerning this clone: No antigen is known for it. Per-base qualities were not stored, and no clone one base away is much larger.

TCR CDR3 regions were amplified from genomic DNA by multiplex PCR using the deep immunoSEQ assay. For each cell subset, the extracted genomic DNA was distributed evenly across all wells of several immunoSEQ 96-well plates, and each plate served as one replicate. Each replicate PCR for sorted subsets received approximately 220 ng genomic DNA, equal to tens of thousands of T cell genomes. Purified libraries were quantified with a Qubit 3.0 fluorometer, sized on a Bioanalyzer 2100, and re-quantified with the KAPA Library Quantification kit. Each immunoSEQ 96-well plate was sequenced on its own single-read 150-cycle Illumina NextSeq 550 flow cell. Per the authors' processing: Because the immunoSEQ output included only junctional sequences and no quality scores, the filtering could not be the same as the filtering used for full-length reads. Sequences were annotated with PyIR, a Python wrapper for IgBLAST v1.9, using IMGT germline references to assign V/J genes and CDR3. Reads with weak V/J assignments (E-value above 1e-6), missing CDR3, stop codons, out-of-frame junctions, or ambiguous translated residues were removed. V3J clonotypes were defined as sequences sharing the same inferred V gene, J gene, and CDR3 amino acid sequence. Percentage overlap between repertoires was calculated by dividing the number of shared unique clonotypes by the size of the smaller repertoire. Repertoire richness was assessed with RTK rarefaction, the Chao1 estimator, and Recon v2.1 estimates of unobserved clonotypes. For all TCRbeta clonotypes obtained by the gDNA method from a handful of donors, generation probabilities were computed with OLGA. Drawn from immuneACCESS, this table holds only the in-frame rearrangements with V and J called that TCRdb kept. Clones are partly lost; checked studies trace under half to an unresolved V gene and leave the rest unexplained. The V and J calls and clone size were taken over from that table, and D and trimming were inferred from the DNA. Counted in this sample were 2 million to 3 million clones; around 94% of them appeared once. In total, the top ten clones hold roughly 0.15% of the sample.

The donors were healthy, HIV-negative adults who had no recently reported acute infections or vaccinations. Every donor was a Caucasian adult living in Nashville, Tennessee, USA. Magnetic negative selection was used to enrich CD4+ T cells, after which naive cells were positively selected on CD45RA and the negative fraction became the memory subset. After blood collection by leukapheresis, PBMCs were isolated using Ficoll-Histopaque density gradient centrifugation and then cryopreserved in the vapor phase of liquid nitrogen. Purity and quantity of every magnetically sorted T cell population were checked by analytical flow cytometry. Genomic DNA was isolated from each sorted fraction and quantified by UV absorbance on a Nanodrop 2000c. Broad study findings and their caveats: Because the study included a small number of donors, the genetic and exposure-history diversity represented was limited. Sampling was limited to blood, and TCR repertoires in tissue likely differ from TCR repertoires in blood. Larger estimated clonotype richness was generally found for naive subsets than for memory subsets. Rarefaction of sorted-subset datasets indicated incomplete sequencing despite the large sequencing depth. Across a handful of donors, around 5% of naive CD4, over 3% of naive CD8, roughly 2.3% of memory CD4, and 0.3% to 0.45% of memory CD8 clonotypes were shared. Compared with non-shared clonotypes, clonotypes shared by all four sorted-subset donors had higher generation probabilities. Based on pairwise subsampling, the degree of clonotype sharing among donors was expected to be affected by sequencing depth.

The receptor was isolated from a man aged 18 to 30 in good health. The rearranged chain carries TRBV7-2 and TRBJ2-1; 7 nucleotides in the junction match TRBD2. The sequenced material came from naive CD4+ T cells sorted from blood. This sample's cell subset or site label indicates: CD45RA+ positively selected. The CDR3 region has the sequence CASSLRRESYNEQFF. The DNA sequence is given as TGTGCCAGCAGCTTAAGGCGGGAGTCCTACAATGAGCAGTTCTTC.